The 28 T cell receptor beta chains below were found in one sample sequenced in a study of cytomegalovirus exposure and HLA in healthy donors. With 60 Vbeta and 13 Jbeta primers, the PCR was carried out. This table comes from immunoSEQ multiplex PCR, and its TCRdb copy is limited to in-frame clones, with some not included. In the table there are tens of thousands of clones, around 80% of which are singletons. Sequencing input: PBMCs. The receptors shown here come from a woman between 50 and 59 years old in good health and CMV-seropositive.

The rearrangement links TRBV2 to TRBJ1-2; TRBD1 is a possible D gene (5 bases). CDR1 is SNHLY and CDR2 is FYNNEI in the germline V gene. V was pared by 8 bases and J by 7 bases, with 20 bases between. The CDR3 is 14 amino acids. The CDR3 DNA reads TGTGCCAGCTCCGAGGGACTCACGGGGGGTGGCTACACCTTC. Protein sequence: CASSEGLTGGGYTF.

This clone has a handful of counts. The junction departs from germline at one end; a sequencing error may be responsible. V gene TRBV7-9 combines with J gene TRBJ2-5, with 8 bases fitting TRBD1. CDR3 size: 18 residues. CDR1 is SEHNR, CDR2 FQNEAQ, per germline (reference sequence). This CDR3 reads CSSSLDFWYRGTGETQYF. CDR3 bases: TGTTCCAGCAGCTTAGATTTCTGGTACAGGGGGACTGGGGAGACCCAGTACTTC.

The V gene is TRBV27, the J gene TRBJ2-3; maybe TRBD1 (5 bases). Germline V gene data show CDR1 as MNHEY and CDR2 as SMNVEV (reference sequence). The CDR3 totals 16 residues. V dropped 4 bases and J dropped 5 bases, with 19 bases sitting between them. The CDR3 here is CASSSSRVPFKDTQYF. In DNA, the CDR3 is TGTGCCAGCAGTTCCAGCAGGGTCCCCTTTAAAGATACGCAGTATTTT.

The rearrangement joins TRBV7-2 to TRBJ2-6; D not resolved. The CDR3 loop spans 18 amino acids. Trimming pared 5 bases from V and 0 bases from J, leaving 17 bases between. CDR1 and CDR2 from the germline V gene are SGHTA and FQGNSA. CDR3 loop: CASSRAAAFSSGANVLTF. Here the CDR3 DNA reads TGTGCCAGCAGCCGAGCCGCGGCATTTAGCTCTGGGGCCAACGTCCTGACTTTC. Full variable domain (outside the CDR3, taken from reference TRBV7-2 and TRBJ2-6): GAGVSQSPSNKVTEKGKDVELRCDPISGHTALYWYRQSLGQGLEFLIYFQGNSAPDKSGLPSDRFSAERTGGSVSTLTIQRTQQEDSAVYLCASSRAAAFSSGANVLTFGAGSRLTVL.

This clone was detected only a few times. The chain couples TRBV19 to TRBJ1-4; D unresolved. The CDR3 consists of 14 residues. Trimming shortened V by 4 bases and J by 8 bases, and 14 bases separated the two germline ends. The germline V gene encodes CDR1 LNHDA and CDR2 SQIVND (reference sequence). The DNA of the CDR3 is TGTGCCAGTAGTACGTGGAACAGTGACGAAAAACTGTTTTTT. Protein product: CASSTWNSDEKLFF. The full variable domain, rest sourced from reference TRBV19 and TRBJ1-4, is DGGITQSPKYLFRKEGQNVTLSCEQNLNHDAMYWYRQDPGQGLRLIYYSQIVNDFQKGDIAEGYSVSREKKESFPLTVTSAQKNPTAFYLCASSTWNSDEKLFFGSGTQLSVL.

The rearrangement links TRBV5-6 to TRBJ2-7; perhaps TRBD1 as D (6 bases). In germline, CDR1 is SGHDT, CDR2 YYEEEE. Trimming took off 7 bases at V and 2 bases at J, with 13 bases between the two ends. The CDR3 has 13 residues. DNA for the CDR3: TGTGCCAGCTACACGAGGACAGCCTACGAGCAGTACTTC. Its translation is CASYTRTAYEQYF.

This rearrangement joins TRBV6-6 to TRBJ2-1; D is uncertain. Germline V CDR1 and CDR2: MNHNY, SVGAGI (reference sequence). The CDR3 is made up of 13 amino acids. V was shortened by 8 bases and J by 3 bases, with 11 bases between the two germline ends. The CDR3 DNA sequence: TGTGCCAGCGGCCAGGCCCTCTACAATGAGCAGTTCTTC. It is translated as CASGQALYNEQFF.

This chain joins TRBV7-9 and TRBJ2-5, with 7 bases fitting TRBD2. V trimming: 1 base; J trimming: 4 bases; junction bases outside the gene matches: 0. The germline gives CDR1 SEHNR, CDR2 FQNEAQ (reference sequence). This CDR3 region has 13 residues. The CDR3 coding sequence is TGTGCCAGCAGCTTAGGCGGGAGAGAGACCCAGTACTTC. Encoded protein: CASSLGGRETQYF.

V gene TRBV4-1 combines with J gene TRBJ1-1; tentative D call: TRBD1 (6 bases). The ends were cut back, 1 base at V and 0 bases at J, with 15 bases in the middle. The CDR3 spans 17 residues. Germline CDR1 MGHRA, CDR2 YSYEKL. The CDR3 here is CASSQADAGAVNTEAFF. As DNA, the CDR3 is TGCGCCAGCAGCCAAGCCGACGCAGGGGCCGTGAACACTGAAGCTTTCTTT.

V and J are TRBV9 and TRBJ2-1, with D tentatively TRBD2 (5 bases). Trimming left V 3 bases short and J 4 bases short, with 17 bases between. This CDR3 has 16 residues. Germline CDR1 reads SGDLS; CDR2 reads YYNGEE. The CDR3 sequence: CASSGMDSFSYNEQFF. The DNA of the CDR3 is TGTGCCAGCAGCGGAATGGACTCCTTTTCTTACAATGAGCAGTTCTTC.

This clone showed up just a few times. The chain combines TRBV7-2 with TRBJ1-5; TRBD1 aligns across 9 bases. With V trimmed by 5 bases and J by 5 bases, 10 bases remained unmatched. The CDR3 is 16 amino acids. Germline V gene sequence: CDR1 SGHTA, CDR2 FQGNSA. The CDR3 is CASSLPGQGPDQPQHF. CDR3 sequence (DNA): TGTGCCAGCAGCCTTCCGGGACAGGGCCCGGATCAGCCCCAGCATTTT. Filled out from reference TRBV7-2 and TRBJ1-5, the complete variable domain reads GAGVSQSPSNKVTEKGKDVELRCDPISGHTALYWYRQSLGQGLEFLIYFQGNSAPDKSGLPSDRFSAERTGGSVSTLTIQRTQQEDSAVYLCASSLPGQGPDQPQHFGDGTRLSIL.

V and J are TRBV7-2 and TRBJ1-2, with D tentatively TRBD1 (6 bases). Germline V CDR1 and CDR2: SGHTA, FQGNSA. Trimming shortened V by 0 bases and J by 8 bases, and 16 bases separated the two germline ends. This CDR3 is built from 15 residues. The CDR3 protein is CASSLAAGTQGGYTF. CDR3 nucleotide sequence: TGTGCCAGCAGCTTAGCCGCTGGGACACAAGGCGGCTACACCTTC.

The DNA for the CDR3 is TGCGCCAGCAGCCTCCAGGGCGCGGGGGCCAACGTCCTGACTTTC. The encoded protein is CASSLQGAGANVLTF. This chain links TRBV4-1 with TRBJ2-6, with a possible D match to TRBD1 (5 bases). V lost 4 bases, J lost 4 bases, and 11 bases lay in between. The CDR3 consists of 15 residues. CDR1 and CDR2 from the germline V gene are MGHRA and YSYEKL.

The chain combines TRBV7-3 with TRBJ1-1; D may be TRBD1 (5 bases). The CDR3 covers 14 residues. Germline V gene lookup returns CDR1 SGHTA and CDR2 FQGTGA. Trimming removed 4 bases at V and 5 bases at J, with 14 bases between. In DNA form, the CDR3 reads TGTGCCAGCAGCTCTACAGGAGTTAGGACTGAAGCTTTCTTT. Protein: CASSSTGVRTEAFF.

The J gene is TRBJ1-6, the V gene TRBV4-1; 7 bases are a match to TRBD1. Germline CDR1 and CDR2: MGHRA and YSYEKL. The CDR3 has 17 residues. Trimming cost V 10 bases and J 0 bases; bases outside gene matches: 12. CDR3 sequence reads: CATKQGSASSYNSPLHF. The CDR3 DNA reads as TGCGCCACCAAACAGGGGTCGGCGAGCTCCTATAATTCACCCCTCCACTTT.

CDR3 sequence (DNA): TGTGCCAGCAGCTTGGCTTTCTCGGGGCAGTTCTTC. It specifies CASSLAFSGQFF. V is TRBV5-5 and J is TRBJ2-1; no firm D call. The V gene's germline CDR1 is SGHKS and CDR2 YYEKEE (reference sequence). With 0 bases removed from V and 12 bases from J, the gap between germline ends came to 10 bases. The length of the CDR3 is 12 residues.

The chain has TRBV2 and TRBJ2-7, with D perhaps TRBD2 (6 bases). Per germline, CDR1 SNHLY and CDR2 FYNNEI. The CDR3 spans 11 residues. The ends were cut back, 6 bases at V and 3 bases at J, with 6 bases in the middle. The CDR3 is CASRDYYEQYF. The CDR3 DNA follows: TGTGCCAGCAGGGACTACTACGAGCAGTACTTC.

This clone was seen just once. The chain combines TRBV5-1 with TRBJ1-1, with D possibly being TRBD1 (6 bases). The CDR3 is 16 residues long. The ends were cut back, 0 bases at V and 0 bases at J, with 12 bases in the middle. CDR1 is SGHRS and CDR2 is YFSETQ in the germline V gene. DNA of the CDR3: TGCGCCAGCAGCTTGGTGACAGGTAGCATGAACACTGAAGCTTTCTTT. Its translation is CASSLVTGSMNTEAFF.

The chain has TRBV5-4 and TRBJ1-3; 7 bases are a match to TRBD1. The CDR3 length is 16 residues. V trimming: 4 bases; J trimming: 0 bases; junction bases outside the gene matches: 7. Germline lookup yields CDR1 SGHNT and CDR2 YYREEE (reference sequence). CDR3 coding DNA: TGTGCCAGCAGCAAAGGGGGCCCTGCCTCTGGAAACACCATATATTTT. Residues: CASSKGGPASGNTIYF.

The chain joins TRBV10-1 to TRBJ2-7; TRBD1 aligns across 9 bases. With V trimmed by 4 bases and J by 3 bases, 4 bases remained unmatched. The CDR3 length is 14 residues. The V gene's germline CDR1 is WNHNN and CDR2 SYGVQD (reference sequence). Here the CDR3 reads CASSVDRGGYEQYF. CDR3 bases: TGCGCCAGCAGTGTCGACAGGGGGGGCTACGAGCAGTACTTC.

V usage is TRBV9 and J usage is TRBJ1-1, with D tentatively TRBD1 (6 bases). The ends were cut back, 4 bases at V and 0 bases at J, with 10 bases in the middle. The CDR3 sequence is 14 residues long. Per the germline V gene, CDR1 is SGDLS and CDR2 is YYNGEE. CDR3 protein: CASSPRTVNTEAFF. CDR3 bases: TGTGCCAGCAGCCCTCGGACAGTGAACACTGAAGCTTTCTTT.

The CDR3 sequence: CASSFGPQGETQYF. In DNA form, the CDR3 reads TGTGCCAGCAGCTTTGGACCCCAGGGAGAGACCCAGTACTTC. V gene TRBV11-3 combines with J gene TRBJ2-5, with D perhaps matching TRBD1 (5 bases). Germline V gives CDR1 SGHNT, CDR2 YENEEA. The CDR3 has 14 residues. V lost 3 bases to trimming and J lost 4 bases, with 12 bases between them.

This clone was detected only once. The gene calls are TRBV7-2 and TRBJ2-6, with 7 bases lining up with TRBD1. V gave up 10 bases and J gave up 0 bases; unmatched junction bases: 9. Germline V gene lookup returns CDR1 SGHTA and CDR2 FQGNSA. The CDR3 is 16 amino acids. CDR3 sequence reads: CANALGQASGANVLTF. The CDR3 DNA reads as TGTGCCAACGCACTCGGACAGGCCTCTGGGGCCAACGTCCTGACTTTC.

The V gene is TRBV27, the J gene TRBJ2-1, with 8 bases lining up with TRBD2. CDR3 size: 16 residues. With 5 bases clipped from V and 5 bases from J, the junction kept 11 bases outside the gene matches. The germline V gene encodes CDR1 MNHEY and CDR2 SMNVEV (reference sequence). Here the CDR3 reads CASSIVPGLVDNEQFF. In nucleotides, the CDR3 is TGTGCCAGCAGTATCGTCCCGGGACTAGTCGACAATGAGCAGTTCTTC.

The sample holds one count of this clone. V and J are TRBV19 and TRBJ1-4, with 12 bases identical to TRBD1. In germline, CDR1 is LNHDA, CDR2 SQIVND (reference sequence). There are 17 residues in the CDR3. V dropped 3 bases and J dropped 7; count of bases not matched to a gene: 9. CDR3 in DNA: TGTGCCAGTAGTATGATTGAATCGGGACAGGGGGCTGAAAAACTGTTTTTT. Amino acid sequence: CASSMIESGQGAEKLFF.

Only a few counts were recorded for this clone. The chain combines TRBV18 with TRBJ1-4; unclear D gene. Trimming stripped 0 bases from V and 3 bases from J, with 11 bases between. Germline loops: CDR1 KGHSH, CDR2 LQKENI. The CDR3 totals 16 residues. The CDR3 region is CASSPPRSNPNEKLFF. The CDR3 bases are TGTGCCAGCTCACCACCGAGGAGTAACCCTAATGAAAAACTGTTTTTT. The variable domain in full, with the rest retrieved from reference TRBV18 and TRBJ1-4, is NAGVMQNPRHLVRRRGQEARLRCSPMKGHSHVYWYRQLPEEGLKFMVYLQKENIIDESGMPKERFSAEFPKEGPSILRIQQVVRGDSAAYFCASSPPRSNPNEKLFFGSGTQLSVL.

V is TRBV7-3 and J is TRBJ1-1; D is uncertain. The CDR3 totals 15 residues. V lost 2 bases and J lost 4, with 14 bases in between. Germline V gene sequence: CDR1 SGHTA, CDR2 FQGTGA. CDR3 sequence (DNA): TGTGCCAGCAGCTTACGCGGGTTAGGTAGCACTGAAGCTTTCTTT. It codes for CASSLRGLGSTEAFF.

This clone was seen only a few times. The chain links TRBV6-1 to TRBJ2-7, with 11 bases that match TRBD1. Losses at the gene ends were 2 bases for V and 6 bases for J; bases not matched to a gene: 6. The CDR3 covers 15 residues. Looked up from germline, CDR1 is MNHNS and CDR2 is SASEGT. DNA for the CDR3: TGTGCCAGCAGTGAATTTCCGGGACAGGGGGGCGAGCAGTACGTC. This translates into CASSEFPGQGGEQYV.